The clone carrying this TCR beta chain showed up just a few times. Its antigen is currently unknown. This entry is derived from a study of post-analysis software for immune sequencing data. Study-level findings and limits: Patients carried roughly 5 TRBV segments more frequently than controls did, and TRBV5-6, TRBV5-1 and TRBV20-1 were among them.

The length of the CDR3 is 15 residues. Germline-derived CDR1 and CDR2 are SGHAT and FQDESV (reference sequence). Trimming took off 6 bases at V and 3 bases at J, with 17 bases between the two ends. Unique molecular identifiers featured in each of the TCR beta cDNA libraries. Using its own MiXCR run on the PCR reads, TCRdb lists one record per CDR3 protein. Here the sample spans about 430,000 distinct CDR3 sequences, approximately 39% being singletons. The sequence came from a girl aged 2 to 9 with multiple sclerosis. The chain joins TRBV11-1 to TRBJ1-2; D is unclear. What was sequenced was blood. The CDR3 loop is CASSKLRGGDYGYTF. DNA of the CDR3: TGTGCCAGCAGTAAACTCCGGGGAGGCGACTATGGCTACACCTTC.